This is a list of T cell receptor beta chains from one sample in a study of T-cell reconstitution after alpha-beta-depleted transplantation in children. Via MiXCR, TCRdb re-called the PCR reads, giving one row per CDR3 protein. Of fewer than 550,000 distinct CDR3 sequences in the sample, roughly an eighth are singletons; the top ten hold 13% to 15%. This specimen consisted of PBMCs, mostly from graft donor cells, obtained 180 days after TCRalphabeta/CD19-depleted stem cell transplant. The receptors originated from a female patient aged 2-10 years who had a stem cell transplant for aplastic anemia, so the T cells may come from the graft donor. The CDR3 runs from the conserved cysteine through the conserved F or W. A D gene is named only where the DNA matches it firmly. The size of a clone is reported for some rows only, either as once, few or many, or as a class for expanded clones.

cdr3_nt cdr3_aa j_call d_call clone_size v_call
TGTGCCAGCAGCCGCGGGACAGGATTCTACGAGCAGTACTTC CASSRGTGFYEQYF TRBJ2-7 TRBD1 . TRBV6-1
TGTGCCAGCAGCTCTGACAGGGGGCAGAATTCACCCCTCCACTTT CASSSDRGQNSPLHF TRBJ1-6 TRBD1 . TRBV7-2
TGCGCCAGCAGCTTGGAACAGGGGGCGAACGAGCAGTACTTC CASSLEQGANEQYF TRBJ2-7 TRBD1 . TRBV5-1
TGTGCCAGCAGCCCCGACGGGAGGTTCACAGATACGCAGTATTTT CASSPDGRFTDTQYF TRBJ2-3 TRBD2 few TRBV11-2
TGTGCCAGCAGTTTAAGCGGGACTTATGGCTACACCTTC CASSLSGTYGYTF TRBJ1-2 . few TRBV27
TGTGCCAGCAGCTTGGAGGGGCGTACAGATACGCAGTATTTT CASSLEGRTDTQYF TRBJ2-3 . many TRBV5-5
TGTGCCAGCAGCAGCCTAGACAGGGGAGGATGGAACATTCAGTACTTC CASSSLDRGGWNIQYF TRBJ2-4 TRBD1 few TRBV7-9
TGCGCCAGCAGCTGGGACTCAGCAACTAATGAAAAACTGTTTTTT CASSWDSATNEKLFF TRBJ1-4 . . TRBV5-1
TGTGCCAGCAGCGGGGGCGGAGCGAATGAGCAGTTCTTC CASSGGGANEQFF TRBJ2-1 . . TRBV7-3
TGTGCCAGCAGTTTATGGGGTATGGGGGGGAATCCCTACGAGCAGTACTTC CASSLWGMGGNPYEQYF TRBJ2-7 TRBD2 few TRBV12-3/TRBV12-4
TGTGCCAGCAGCAGCAGAACTACAGGGGGACCGCAACCGGGGGGTTACAATGAGCAGTTCTTC CASSSRTTGGPQPGGYNEQFF TRBJ2-1 . . TRBV11-2